This TCR beta chain was recovered during a study of T cell changes during pregnancy in multiple sclerosis. The CDR3 contains 15 residues. From germline, CDR1 is LGHNA and CDR2 YNFKEQ. The V and J ends lost 1 base and 1 base respectively, with 8 bases between them. Repertoires were generated with immunoSEQ multiplex PCR, while TCRdb's copy carries only in-frame clones and drops some. The data show some 110,000 clones, approximately 90% seen once. V is TRBV4-2 and J is TRBJ2-1; unclear D gene. The clonotype was recovered from a female donor with multiple sclerosis, enrolled in a pregnancy study. Sample: peripheral blood, taken after pregnancy. CDR3 nucleotides: TGTGCCAGCAGCCAAGGGCTAGTGTCCTACAATGAGCAGTTCTTC. It translates to CASSQGLVSYNEQFF.